These 11 T cell receptor beta chains share one sample of origin, sequenced in a study of control samples from healthy donors and cancer patients. TCRdb's table, derived via immunoSEQ multiplex PCR, lists solely in-frame clones and lacks some. Seen here are about 86,000 clones, 93% observed once, and the top ten hold about 1.5%. Specimen: blood. The receptors here all came from a woman aged 25 to 39 in good health.

V gene TRBV7-9 combines with J gene TRBJ1-2; D is unresolved. Germline CDR1 is SEHNR and CDR2 is FQNEAQ (reference sequence). This CDR3 spans 12 amino acids. V was cut by 10 bases and J by 7 bases, with 16 bases left in between. CDR3 nucleotide sequence: TGTGCCAACGACTGGATTGGCTCTGGCTACACCTTC. It is translated as CANDWIGSGYTF.

The count of this clone is one. The chain has TRBV24-1 and TRBJ1-5, with a tentative D call TRBD1 (6 bases). CDR3 length: 17 amino acids. Trimming took 1 base from V and 0 from J, leaving 12 bases between them. Germline loops: CDR1 KGHDR, CDR2 SFDVKD. CDR3 amino acids: CATSDLSRGNSNQPQHF. As DNA, the CDR3 is TGTGCCACCAGTGATTTATCCAGGGGAAATAGCAATCAGCCCCAGCATTTT.

V gene TRBV27 combines with J gene TRBJ2-7; the match to TRBD1 covers 9 bases. The CDR3 length is 13 residues. Germline loops: CDR1 MNHEY, CDR2 SMNVEV (reference sequence). Trimming took 5 bases from V and 6 from J; bases not matched to a gene: 5. This chain's CDR3 is CASSATGGLEQYF. DNA for the CDR3: TGTGCCAGCAGTGCGACAGGGGGGCTCGAGCAGTACTTC.

Details on this clone: Additional DNA sequences in this sample encode the identical CDR3. V is TRBV6-5 and J is TRBJ1-2; D gene ambiguous. The CDR3 runs to 14 residues. Germline loops: CDR1 MNHEY, CDR2 SVGAGI. V dropped 10 bases and J dropped 5 bases, with 20 bases sitting between them. CDR3 sequence reads: CATYNGPPGYGYTF. The CDR3 DNA is TGTGCCACCTATAACGGACCCCCGGGGTATGGCTACACCTTC.

The V gene is TRBV19, the J gene TRBJ1-1, with D tentatively TRBD1 (5 bases). Germline values: CDR1 LNHDA, CDR2 SQIVND (reference sequence). The ends were cut back, 5 bases at V and 2 bases at J, with 15 bases in the middle. The CDR3 runs to 15 residues. The CDR3 reads CASSRGPGANTEAFF. The CDR3 DNA reads TGTGCCAGTAGTCGGGGCCCCGGGGCAAACACTGAAGCTTTCTTT.

CDR3 DNA: TGTGCCATCAGTGCGCGGGGACTAGCGGGGGGCCGGAACACCGGGGAGCTGTTTTTT. Its protein is CAISARGLAGGRNTGELFF. This rearrangement joins TRBV10-3 to TRBJ2-2; 15 bases are a match to TRBD2. Losses at the gene ends were 4 bases for V and 1 base for J; bases not matched to a gene: 7. CDR1 is ENHRY and CDR2 is SYGVKD in the germline V gene. CDR3 length equals 19 residues.

J is TRBJ1-6 and V is TRBV3-1 (or the pseudogene TRBV3-2); D is perhaps TRBD1 (5 bases). Germline values: CDR1 LGHDT, CDR2 YNNKEL (reference sequence). V gave up 6 bases and J gave up 9 bases, with 9 bases separating them. The CDR3 loop spans 12 amino acids. The CDR3 reads CASRGDGSPLHF. The CDR3 region has the DNA TGTGCCAGCAGAGGGGACGGTTCACCCCTCCACTTT.

This clone came up a few times. The sample contains more than one DNA sequence encoding this CDR3. The chain employs TRBV19 and TRBJ2-3, with 8 bases lining up with TRBD2. V shed 4 bases and J 4 bases; nucleotides not matched to a gene: 1. Germline V lookup: CDR1 LNHDA, CDR2 SQIVND (reference sequence). This CDR3 has 13 amino acids. As DNA, the CDR3 is TGTGCCAGTAGTAGGGGACTAGCAGATACGCAGTATTTT. Protein sequence: CASSRGLADTQYF.

The chain combines TRBV13 with TRBJ2-3; 9 positions agree with TRBD1. In germline, CDR1 is PRHDT, CDR2 FYEKMQ (reference sequence). The V segment lost 5 bases and the J segment 2 bases; nucleotides outside the gene matches: 5. This CDR3 has 15 residues. Written as DNA, the CDR3 is TGTGCCAGCAGCCGGGACAGGGACACCACAGATACGCAGTATTTT. Encoded protein: CASSRDRDTTDTQYF.

The chain combines TRBV5-8 with TRBJ1-2; tentative D call: TRBD1 (6 bases). The V end was cut by 4 bases, the J end by 2 bases, with 18 bases between. This CDR3 has 16 amino acids. CDR1 and CDR2 (germline): SGHTS, YDEGEE. The CDR3 region has the DNA TGTGCCAGCAGCAAGGGGGACATGGGGGTGAACTATGGCTACACCTTC. This codes for CASSKGDMGVNYGYTF.

The chain joins TRBV18 to TRBJ2-1; maybe TRBD1 (6 bases). The CDR3 is 11 residues long. V shed 6 bases and J shed 12 bases, with 12 bases lying between them. Looked up from germline, CDR1 is KGHSH and CDR2 is LQKENI. The CDR3 bases are TGTGCCAGCTCCCAAACAGGGAGGCAGTTCTTC. Translated, it gives CASSQTGRQFF.